The text below deals with one T cell receptor beta chain. Germline CDR1 reads SGHTA; CDR2 reads FQGNSA. The V end lost 5 bases, the J end lost 3 bases, and 23 bases lay between the germline ends. This CDR3 is 17 amino acids long. The data stem from a study of blood T cell repertoires in COVID-19. The overall study: Two negative PCRs, clearance, or symptom resolution had been documented for recovered Cohort 3 donors. The analysed material was cDNA or gDNA that came from T cells, B-cell-depleted T cells, or PBMCs.

Measured with immunoSEQ multiplex PCR; TCRdb has only the in-frame clones, and not every one. The top ten hold around 2% of the sample, which has some 330,000 clones, 87% seen once. This receptor was obtained from a man in his forties in a cohort exposed to, infected with or recovered from COVID-19 (not recorded which). The V and J genes are TRBV7-2 and TRBJ2-7; D perhaps matches TRBD2 (6 bases). Source material: PBMCs or T cells enriched from blood (not recorded which). CDR3 nucleotide sequence: TGTGCCAGCAGCCCGAGTCCTAGCGCTCAAGGGGTCTACGAGCAGTACTTC. Protein product: CASSPSPSAQGVYEQYF.